The sequence of this T cell receptor (beta chain) was determined in a study of control samples from healthy donors and cancer patients. Data came from immunoSEQ multiplex PCR; TCRdb stores just in-frame clones and leaves some out. The data show approximately 150,000 clones, with 91% seen just once and approximately 2% held by the top ten. Germline values: CDR1 SGHTA, CDR2 FQGNSA. V was cut by 2 bases and J by 5 bases, with 7 bases left in between. The CDR3 has 13 amino acids. The chain joins TRBV7-2 to TRBJ2-1, with TRBD1 as a possible D gene (5 bases). Source material: blood. This receptor was taken from a woman in her 40s in good health. The CDR3 reads CASSLYRNNEQFF. CDR3 nucleotide sequence: TGTGCCAGCAGCTTATACAGGAACAATGAGCAGTTCTTC.